This passage covers 8 T cell receptor beta chains from one sample sequenced in a study of siplizumab effects on memory and regulatory T cells. The method was immunoSEQ multiplex PCR; TCRdb's version includes in-frame clones alone and lacks a portion of them. The sample shows some 100,000 clones, about 90% of them seen only once. The sequencing sample was made of Tregs sorted from blood. Source of these receptors: a human donor in good health.

The chain carries TRBV15 and TRBJ2-3; D might be TRBD2 (5 bases). Trimming left V 3 bases short and J 4 bases short, with 8 bases between. Per the germline V gene, CDR1 is LNHNV and CDR2 is YYDKDF (reference sequence). The CDR3 loop spans 13 amino acids. In DNA form, the CDR3 reads TGTGCCACCAGCAGGAGAGGGTCAGATACGCAGTATTTT. It translates to CATSRRGSDTQYF.

This chain links TRBV15 with TRBJ1-6; the D is unclear. V was trimmed by 0 bases and J by 9 bases, leaving 3 bases between them. From germline, CDR1 is LNHNV and CDR2 YYDKDF (reference sequence). The CDR3 runs to 12 residues. The DNA of the CDR3 is TGTGCCACCAGCAGAGACAGTTCACCCCTCCACTTT. Translating it yields CATSRDSSPLHF. The whole variable domain, filled in from reference TRBV15 and TRBJ1-6, reads DAMVIQNPRYQVTQFGKPVTLSCSQTLNHNVMYWYQQKSSQAPKLLFHYYDKDFNNEADTPDNFQSRRPNTSFCFLDIRSPGLGDTAMYLCATSRDSSPLHFGNGTRLTVT.

This sequence joins TRBV11-3 and TRBJ2-1; TRBD2 aligns across 8 bases. CDR3 length equals 15 residues. The junction had 11 bases not matched to a gene; V was cut back by 5 bases and J by 8 bases. The germline CDR1 and CDR2 sequences are SGHNT and YENEEA. CDR3 region: CASSRRGAGVDEQFF. The DNA of the CDR3 is TGTGCCAGCAGCCGACGTGGAGCGGGAGTTGATGAGCAGTTCTTC.

CDR3 in amino acids: CASSLVGVLSSPLHF. The DNA for the CDR3 is TGTGCCAGCAGCTTAGTTGGGGTTCTGAGCTCACCCCTCCACTTT. V gene TRBV11-2 combines with J gene TRBJ1-6, with D unclear. Germline V CDR1 and CDR2: SGHAT, FQNNGV. The V end was cut by 1 base, the J end by 10 bases, with 14 bases between. This CDR3 is 15 amino acids long.

The chain combines TRBV30 with TRBJ1-2; the match to TRBD1 covers 9 bases. CDR1 and CDR2 from the germline V gene are GTSNPN and SVGIG (reference sequence). CDR3 length: 15 amino acids. V was clipped by 0 bases and J by 4 bases; unmatched bases: 6. The CDR3 spells CAWSVPGQGIYGYTF. The CDR3 nucleotides are TGTGCCTGGAGTGTACCGGGACAGGGAATCTATGGCTACACCTTC.

The J gene is TRBJ2-5, the V gene TRBV5-1, with 7 bases fitting TRBD2. The germline V gene has CDR1 SGHRS and CDR2 YFSETQ. The CDR3 is 12 residues long. The trim removed 5 bases at V and 5 bases at J, leaving 3 bases unmatched. This chain's CDR3 is CASRGEGETQYF. CDR3 sequence (DNA): TGCGCCAGCAGAGGGGAGGGGGAGACCCAGTACTTC.

The V and J genes are TRBV19 and TRBJ2-1, with D tentatively TRBD2 (5 bases). The CDR3 spans 16 residues. Trimming shortened V by 2 bases and J by 1 base, and 12 bases separated the two germline ends. Germline V gene sequence: CDR1 LNHDA, CDR2 SQIVND (reference sequence). The DNA of the CDR3 is TGTGCCAGTAGTATATGGCGGGTGGTTTCCTACAATGAGCAGTTCTTC. It is translated as CASSIWRVVSYNEQFF. Based on the CDR3 plus reference TRBV19 and TRBJ2-1, the full variable domain is DGGITQSPKYLFRKEGQNVTLSCEQNLNHDAMYWYRQDPGQGLRLIYYSQIVNDFQKGDIAEGYSVSREKKESFPLTVTSAQKNPTAFYLCASSIWRVVSYNEQFFGPGTRLTVL.

The chain is built from TRBV5-1 and TRBJ2-5; D remains unclear. V was pared by 2 bases and J by 0 bases, with 11 bases between. Germline values: CDR1 SGHRS, CDR2 YFSETQ. The CDR3 contains 15 residues. The CDR3 DNA sequence: TGCGCCAGCAGCTTCAATCCTGGGTACCAAGAGACCCAGTACTTC. This sequence encodes CASSFNPGYQETQYF.